This T cell receptor (beta chain) was recorded in a study of T cell responses to AZD1222 COVID-19 vaccine. With 8 bases removed from V and 4 bases from J, the gap between germline ends came to 11 bases. This CDR3 is built from 12 residues. Assay: immunoSEQ multiplex PCR; the TCRdb copy retains only in-frame clones and omits some. The sample carries 250,000 or so clones, 93% recorded once. General observations from the study: No day 14 peak samples; only post-peak repertoires were characterized. With two AZD1222 doses given, Spike-specific TCR breadth and depth both rose. Distributed over spike, vaccine-associated CD4 TCRs predominated at 160-218 and 743-854.

Regarding this clone: Its antigen is unidentified.

This TCR derives from an adult in good health. The sequencing here drew on peripheral blood, taken on day 0 of AZD1222 vaccination. The chain employs TRBV12-3 or TRBV12-4 and TRBJ1-2; maybe TRBD1 (5 bases). The DNA for the CDR3 is TGTGCCAGCGAGCAGGGATCCTATGGCTACACCTTC. Translation: CASEQGSYGYTF.